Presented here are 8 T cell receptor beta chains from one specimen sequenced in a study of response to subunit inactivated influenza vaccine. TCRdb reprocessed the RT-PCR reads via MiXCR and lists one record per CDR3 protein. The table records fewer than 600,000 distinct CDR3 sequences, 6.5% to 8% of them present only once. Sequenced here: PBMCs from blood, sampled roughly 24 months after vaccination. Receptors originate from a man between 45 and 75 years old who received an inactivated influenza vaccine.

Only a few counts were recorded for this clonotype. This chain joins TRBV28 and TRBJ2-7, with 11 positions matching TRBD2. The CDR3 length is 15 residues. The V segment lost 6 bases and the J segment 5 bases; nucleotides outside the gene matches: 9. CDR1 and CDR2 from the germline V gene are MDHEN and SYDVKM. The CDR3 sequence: CASRRTSGRSHEQYF. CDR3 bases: TGTGCCAGCAGGCGCACTAGCGGGAGATCCCACGAGCAGTACTTC.

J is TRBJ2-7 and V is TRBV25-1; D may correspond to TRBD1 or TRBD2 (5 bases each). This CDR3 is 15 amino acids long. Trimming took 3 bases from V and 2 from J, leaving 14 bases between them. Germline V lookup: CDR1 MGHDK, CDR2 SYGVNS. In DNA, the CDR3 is TGTGCCAGCAGTGAGCAGGGATTGGGGGCCTACGAGCAGTACTTC. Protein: CASSEQGLGAYEQYF.

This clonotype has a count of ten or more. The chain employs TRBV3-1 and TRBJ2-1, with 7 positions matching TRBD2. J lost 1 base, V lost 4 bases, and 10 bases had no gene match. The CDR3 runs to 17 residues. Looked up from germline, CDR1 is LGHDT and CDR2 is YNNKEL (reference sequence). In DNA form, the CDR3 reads TGTGCCAGCAGCCCCCTTCAAGCGGGAAAGTCCTACAATGAGCAGTTCTTC. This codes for CASSPLQAGKSYNEQFF.

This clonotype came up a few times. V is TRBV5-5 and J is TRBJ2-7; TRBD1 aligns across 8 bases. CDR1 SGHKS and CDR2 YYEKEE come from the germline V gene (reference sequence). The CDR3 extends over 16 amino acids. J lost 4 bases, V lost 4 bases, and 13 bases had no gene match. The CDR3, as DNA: TGTGCCAGCAGCAAACCACAGGGGGTTCTTTCGTACGAGCAGTACTTC. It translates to CASSKPQGVLSYEQYF.

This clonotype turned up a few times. The CDR3 protein is CASSLGVRNTEAFF. CDR3 in DNA: TGTGCCAGCAGCTTAGGCGTACGGAACACTGAAGCTTTCTTT. V is TRBV7-9 and J is TRBJ1-1; no clear D gene. The CDR3 is 14 amino acids. With 1 base removed from V and 1 base from J, the gap between germline ends came to 7 bases. Germline lookup yields CDR1 SEHNR and CDR2 FQNEAQ (reference sequence).

In nucleotides, the CDR3 is TGCGCCAGCAGCTTGGAGCATACCAACACTGAAGCTTTCTTT. It translates to CASSLEHTNTEAFF. V and J are TRBV5-1 and TRBJ1-1, with D uncertain. This CDR3 region has 14 residues. Germline V CDR1 and CDR2: SGHRS, YFSETQ. Trimming removed 0 bases at V and 2 bases at J, with 8 bases between.

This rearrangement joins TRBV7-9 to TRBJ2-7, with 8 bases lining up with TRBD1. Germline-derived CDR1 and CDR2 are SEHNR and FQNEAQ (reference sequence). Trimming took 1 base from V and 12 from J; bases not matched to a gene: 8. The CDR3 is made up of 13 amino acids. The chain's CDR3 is CASSLGQGTAAYF. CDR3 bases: TGTGCCAGCAGCTTAGGACAGGGGACCGCCGCGTACTTC.

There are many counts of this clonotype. In DNA, the CDR3 is TGTGCCAGCTCACCACGGGGGACAGCCTACGAGCAGTACTTC. This gives the protein CASSPRGTAYEQYF. J is TRBJ2-7 and V is TRBV18, with 7 positions matching TRBD1. J lost 2 bases, V lost 1 base, and 2 bases had no gene match. The CDR3 length is 14 residues. Germline values: CDR1 KGHSH, CDR2 LQKENI. The whole variable domain, remainder taken from reference TRBV18 and TRBJ2-7, is NAGVMQNPRHLVRRRGQEARLRCSPMKGHSHVYWYRQLPEEGLKFMVYLQKENIIDESGMPKERFSAEFPKEGPSILRIQQVVRGDSAAYFCASSPRGTAYEQYFGPGTRLTVT.